The 8 T cell receptor beta chains below all came from one sample that was sequenced in a study of molecular identifiers for immune sequencing clone quantification. MiXCR was run by TCRdb on the PCR reads, yielding one entry per CDR3 protein. The profile shows a few hundred thousand distinct CDR3 sequences, about 21% of them singletons. Source material: naive CD8+ T cells from blood, with Jurkat cell RNA spiked in. As for subset: FACS-sorted CD8+CD4-CCR7+CD45RA+ naive T cells. All receptors come from a human donor in good health. Some libraries in this study had Jurkat cell RNA spiked in.

This clonotype was seen more than once but under ten times. J is TRBJ2-2 and V is TRBV13; D is perhaps TRBD1 (5 bases). V lost 2 bases and J 6 bases, leaving 13 bases between the germline ends. Germline values: CDR1 PRHDT, CDR2 FYEKMQ (reference sequence). This CDR3 contains 15 residues. CDR3 DNA sequence: TGTGCCAGCAGCTTAAAGGGGATAATGGCCGGGGAGCTGTTTTTT. It encodes CASSLKGIMAGELFF.

Remarks on this clonotype: This sequence may be a read error, since a much larger clone differs from it by one base. This chain uses TRBV28 with TRBJ2-3, with D tentatively TRBD1 or TRBD2 (5 bases each). The CDR3 totals 14 residues. CDR1 is MDHEN, CDR2 SYDVKM, per germline. CDR3 region: CSSSRDVSTDTQYF. The CDR3 DNA sequence: TGTTCCAGCAGCCGGGACGTTAGCACAGATACGCAGTATTTT. The variable domain in full, completed from reference TRBV28 and TRBJ2-3, reads DVKVTQSSRYLVKRTGEKVFLECVQDMDHENMFWYRQDPGLGLRLIYFSYDVKMKEKGDIPEGYSVSREKKERFSLILESASTNQTSMYLCSSSRDVSTDTQYFGPGTRLTVL.

This clonotype was detected many times. The chain is built from TRBV19 and TRBJ2-2; D is perhaps TRBD2 (5 bases). The V gene lost 1 base and the J gene lost 5 bases, with 11 bases spanning the gap. Germline CDR1 reads LNHDA; CDR2 reads SQIVND (reference sequence). CDR3 size: 15 residues. The CDR3: CASSIGTRSTGELFF. The CDR3 DNA follows: TGTGCCAGTAGTATAGGAACTAGGAGTACCGGGGAGCTGTTTTTT.

A remark on this clonotype: A read error may explain this, as a much larger clone is one base away. The V call is TRBV4-3, the J call TRBJ2-7; D not resolved. The CDR3 is 15 residues long. Per germline, CDR1 LGHNA and CDR2 YSLEER. In nucleotides, the CDR3 is TGCGCCAGCAGCCAAGATCTGTCCCGGGCCTACGGGCAGTACTTC. Encoded protein: CASSQDLSRAYGQYF.

This clonotype was counted ten times or more. The chain carries TRBV4-3 and TRBJ1-5; 9 positions match TRBD1. The CDR3 has 14 amino acids. The V and J ends lost 1 base and 8 bases, in that order; junction bases with no gene match: 3. Germline-derived CDR1 and CDR2 are LGHNA and YSLEER. CDR3 protein: CASSQVTGGKPQHF. The CDR3 coding sequence is TGCGCCAGCAGCCAAGTAACAGGGGGCAAGCCCCAGCATTTT.

This clonotype appeared many times. The chain has TRBV28 and TRBJ2-7; D is perhaps TRBD2 (5 bases). This CDR3 is 14 amino acids long. Trimming pared 4 bases from V and 2 bases from J, leaving 12 bases between. Germline V CDR1 and CDR2: MDHEN, SYDVKM. DNA of the CDR3: TGTGCCAGCAGTTCGGGGTTTCAGACCTACGAGCAGTACTTC. Amino acid sequence: CASSSGFQTYEQYF.

This clonotype was seen a few times. J is TRBJ1-5 and V is TRBV6-1; D is possibly TRBD1 (6 bases). Germline assignment: CDR1 MNHNS and CDR2 SASEGT. Between the trimmed V and J ends, which lost 2 bases and 6 bases, there was a span of 11 bases. CDR3 size: 14 residues. The CDR3 loop reads CASSEYTGLQPQHF. DNA of the CDR3: TGTGCCAGCAGTGAATATACAGGGCTTCAGCCCCAGCATTTT.

This clonotype was seen repeatedly, ten times or more. The chain employs TRBV6-6 and TRBJ2-1, with 14 nucleotides matching TRBD2. Trimming at V came to 2 bases and at J to 9 bases, leaving 6 bases not matched to a gene. Germline V lookup: CDR1 MNHNY, CDR2 SVGAGI (reference sequence). The CDR3 contains 16 residues. In nucleotides, the CDR3 is TGTGCCAGCAGTTACCGGCAGGGACTAGCGGGAGTTGAGCAGTTCTTC. This encodes CASSYRQGLAGVEQFF.